These T cell receptor beta chains were read from a single sample in a study of cytomegalovirus exposure and HLA in healthy donors. TCRdb keeps only in-frame clones here, not all; method: immunoSEQ multiplex PCR. This sample has 90,000 to 95,000 clones, with around 78% found just once. The sample comprised PBMCs. The source of these receptors is a male donor in good health and CMV-seropositive. Both conserved end residues are part of each CDR3. The D gene is left open where the match is weak. Some rows have no size entry. The others give once, few or many, or a class for an expanded clone.

d_gene: TRBD1; v_gene: TRBV6-1; abundance: few; j_gene: TRBJ2-5; CDR3aa: CASSVGQTQETQYF; CDR3nt: TGTGCCAGCAGTGTGGGACAGACTCAAGAGACCCAGTACTTC
d_gene: TRBD1; v_gene: TRBV5-5; abundance: .; j_gene: TRBJ1-2; CDR3aa: CASSLGPGQGNSDYGYTF; CDR3nt: TGTGCCAGCAGCTTGGGACCTGGACAGGGAAATTCCGACTATGGCTACACCTTC
d_gene: TRBD1; v_gene: TRBV19; abundance: .; j_gene: TRBJ1-5; CDR3aa: CASSMTGGNQPQHF; CDR3nt: TGTGCCAGTAGCATGACAGGGGGCAATCAGCCCCAGCATTTT
d_gene: TRBD1; v_gene: TRBV6-1; abundance: few; j_gene: TRBJ2-5; CDR3aa: CASSEATGTGQETQYF; CDR3nt: TGTGCCAGCAGTGAAGCGACAGGGACAGGCCAAGAGACCCAGTACTTC
d_gene: TRBD2; v_gene: TRBV5-1; abundance: few; j_gene: TRBJ2-7; CDR3aa: CASSPGLLYEQYF; CDR3nt: TGCGCCAGCAGCCCGGGACTACTCTACGAGCAGTACTTC
d_gene: TRBD1; v_gene: TRBV18; abundance: .; j_gene: TRBJ1-6; CDR3aa: CASSPLGTDNSPLHF; CDR3nt: TGTGCCAGCTCACCGTTGGGGACAGATAATTCACCCCTCCACTTT
d_gene: TRBD2; v_gene: TRBV6-6; abundance: .; j_gene: TRBJ2-5; CDR3aa: CATLRGAGKTQYF; CDR3nt: TGTGCCACCTTACGGGGAGCGGGAAAGACCCAGTACTTC
d_gene: TRBD2; v_gene: TRBV11-2; abundance: .; j_gene: TRBJ2-7; CDR3aa: CASSLGGSGRASYEQYF; CDR3nt: TGTGCCAGCAGCTTAGGTGGCAGCGGGAGGGCCAGCTACGAGCAGTACTTC
d_gene: .; v_gene: TRBV6-6; abundance: .; j_gene: TRBJ2-2; CDR3aa: CASSRPGQKNTGELFF; CDR3nt: TGTGCCAGCAGTCGACCTGGACAGAAAAACACCGGGGAGCTGTTTTTT
d_gene: .; v_gene: TRBV5-1; abundance: .; j_gene: TRBJ2-6; CDR3aa: CASRNRLSSGANVLTF; CDR3nt: TGCGCCAGCAGGAATAGACTCAGTTCTGGGGCCAACGTCCTGACTTTC
d_gene: .; v_gene: TRBV29-1; abundance: .; j_gene: TRBJ1-4; CDR3aa: CSVYATNEKLFF; CDR3nt: TGCAGCGTTTATGCGACTAATGAAAAACTGTTTTTT
d_gene: TRBD1; v_gene: TRBV7-3; abundance: .; j_gene: TRBJ1-3; CDR3aa: CASSLGQGDSGNTIYF; CDR3nt: TGTGCCAGCAGCCTCGGACAGGGAGACTCTGGAAACACCATATATTTT
d_gene: .; v_gene: TRBV19; abundance: .; j_gene: TRBJ1-1; CDR3aa: CASSISAGLRSTEAFF; CDR3nt: TGTGCCAGTAGTATTTCGGCGGGACTTCGGAGTACTGAAGCTTTCTTT
d_gene: TRBD2; v_gene: TRBV6-1; abundance: .; j_gene: TRBJ2-1; CDR3aa: CASSERSGRGAYNEQFF; CDR3nt: TGTGCCAGCAGTGAAAGGAGTGGGAGGGGCGCCTACAATGAGCAGTTCTTC
d_gene: .; v_gene: TRBV30; abundance: few; j_gene: TRBJ2-2; CDR3aa: CAWSPRDTFGELFF; CDR3nt: TGTGCCTGGAGTCCCCGGGACACCTTCGGGGAGCTGTTTTTT
d_gene: .; v_gene: TRBV5-4; abundance: .; j_gene: TRBJ1-3; CDR3aa: CASSAPGAEAGNTIYF; CDR3nt: TGTGCCAGCAGCGCGCCAGGGGCGGAAGCTGGAAACACCATATATTTT
d_gene: .; v_gene: TRBV28; abundance: once; j_gene: TRBJ1-5; CDR3aa: CASSQGAQHF; CDR3nt: TGTGCCAGCAGTCAAGGGGCCCAGCATTTT
d_gene: .; v_gene: TRBV6-1; abundance: few; j_gene: TRBJ1-1; CDR3aa: CASSERGDTEAFF; CDR3nt: TGTGCCAGCAGTGAACGGGGAGACACTGAAGCTTTCTTT
d_gene: .; v_gene: TRBV5-1; abundance: few; j_gene: TRBJ1-1; CDR3aa: CASSSFREWDTEAFF; CDR3nt: TGCGCCAGCAGCTCGTTCAGGGAATGGGACACTGAAGCTTTCTTT
d_gene: TRBD2; v_gene: TRBV6-4; abundance: .; j_gene: TRBJ2-1; CDR3aa: CASSVSGGAGNEQFF; CDR3nt: TGTGCCAGCAGTGTGAGCGGGGGGGCTGGAAATGAGCAGTTCTTC
d_gene: .; v_gene: TRBV18; abundance: .; j_gene: TRBJ2-5; CDR3aa: CASSRTPRETQYF; CDR3nt: TGTGCCAGCTCACGGACACCCAGGGAGACCCAGTACTTC
d_gene: TRBD1; v_gene: TRBV19; abundance: .; j_gene: TRBJ1-5; CDR3aa: CASSTGTGNQPQHF; CDR3nt: TGTGCCAGTAGTACTGGGACAGGCAATCAGCCCCAGCATTTT
d_gene: .; v_gene: TRBV27; abundance: .; j_gene: TRBJ2-7; CDR3aa: CASSSRGRNEQYF; CDR3nt: TGTGCCAGCAGTTCCAGGGGGAGGAACGAGCAGTACTTC
d_gene: TRBD2; v_gene: TRBV7-9; abundance: .; j_gene: TRBJ2-1; CDR3aa: CASSPTSGIYNEQFF; CDR3nt: TGTGCCAGCAGTCCGACTAGCGGGATCTACAATGAGCAGTTCTTC
d_gene: TRBD2; v_gene: TRBV9; abundance: .; j_gene: TRBJ2-3; CDR3aa: CASSVVGLAGESADTQYF; CDR3nt: TGTGCCAGCAGCGTCGTGGGACTAGCGGGAGAATCGGCAGATACGCAGTATTTT
d_gene: TRBD2; v_gene: TRBV13; abundance: .; j_gene: TRBJ2-5; CDR3aa: CASSPGGQTQYF; CDR3nt: TGTGCCAGCAGCCCGGGAGGCCAGACCCAGTACTTC
d_gene: .; v_gene: TRBV18; abundance: once; j_gene: TRBJ1-4; CDR3aa: CASSPFGGLDEKLFF; CDR3nt: TGTGCCAGCTCACCATTCGGGGGGCTGGATGAAAAACTGTTTTTT
d_gene: .; v_gene: TRBV7-9; abundance: .; j_gene: TRBJ2-3; CDR3aa: CASSPGTSGSTDTQYF; CDR3nt: TGTGCCAGCAGCCCGGGGACATCCGGAAGCACAGATACGCAGTATTTT
d_gene: TRBD1; v_gene: TRBV9; abundance: .; j_gene: TRBJ1-3; CDR3aa: CASSVRTGGASGNTIYF; CDR3nt: TGTGCCAGCAGCGTCCGGACAGGGGGGGCCTCTGGAAACACCATATATTTT
d_gene: TRBD2; v_gene: TRBV9; abundance: .; j_gene: TRBJ2-7; CDR3aa: CASSVGLAGTYEQYF; CDR3nt: TGTGCCAGCAGCGTAGGGCTAGCGGGGACCTACGAGCAGTACTTC
d_gene: .; v_gene: TRBV2; abundance: .; j_gene: TRBJ1-1; CDR3aa: CASSADLANTEAFF; CDR3nt: TGTGCCAGCAGTGCAGACTTAGCGAACACTGAAGCTTTCTTT
d_gene: .; v_gene: TRBV19; abundance: .; j_gene: TRBJ2-7; CDR3aa: CASSIGFTPYEQYF; CDR3nt: TGTGCCAGTAGTATAGGTTTCACTCCCTACGAGCAGTACTTC
d_gene: TRBD2; v_gene: TRBV5-4; abundance: .; j_gene: TRBJ2-1; CDR3aa: CASSPGGASGSNEQFF; CDR3nt: TGTGCCAGCAGCCCGGGGGGCGCTAGCGGGAGTAATGAGCAGTTCTTC
d_gene: .; v_gene: TRBV19; abundance: .; j_gene: TRBJ2-5; CDR3aa: CASYGDNQETQYF; CDR3nt: TGTGCCAGTTACGGGGACAACCAAGAGACCCAGTACTTC
d_gene: TRBD2; v_gene: TRBV28; abundance: .; j_gene: TRBJ2-1; CDR3aa: CASSSSSGGVSYNEQFF; CDR3nt: TGTGCCAGCAGTTCCTCTAGCGGGGGGGTCTCCTACAATGAGCAGTTCTTC
d_gene: .; v_gene: TRBV28; abundance: .; j_gene: TRBJ1-1; CDR3aa: CASSLRGGGVDTEAFF; CDR3nt: TGTGCCAGCAGTTTGAGGGGGGGAGGGGTAGACACTGAAGCTTTCTTT
d_gene: .; v_gene: TRBV19; abundance: .; j_gene: TRBJ2-5; CDR3aa: CASGGSERETQYF; CDR3nt: TGTGCCAGTGGGGGGTCTGAACGGGAGACCCAGTACTTC